This is a list of T cell receptor beta chains from one sample in a study of cytomegalovirus exposure and HLA in healthy donors. The method was immunoSEQ multiplex PCR; TCRdb's version includes in-frame clones alone and lacks a portion of them. The table lists 75,000 to 90,000 clones, around 77% of them singletons. The sample consisted of PBMCs. All receptors derive from a man aged 50-59 years in good health and CMV-seronegative. CDR3s leave out the opening cysteine and the closing phenylalanine or tryptophan. Rows may omit the clone size; those that give it use once, few, many or a size class.

V gene,J gene,clone size,CDR3 protein
TRBV10-2,TRBJ1-1,many,ASSTTGVDTEAF
TRBV5-8,TRBJ2-7,.,ASSWTGTGGGRGEQY
TRBV9,TRBJ2-3,.,ASSARDYPGTDTQY
TRBV5-1,TRBJ2-5,few,ASSGLASSRETQY
TRBV11-3,TRBJ2-2,once,ASSLVRLARDTGELF
TRBV19,TRBJ1-1,.,ASSDPGQNTEAF
TRBV27,TRBJ1-1,.,ASSLAQAAEAF
TRBV14,TRBJ2-1,.,ASSRGLAGRWDEQF
TRBV5-1,TRBJ2-3,once,ASRTQDSADTQY
TRBV28,TRBJ2-2,.,ASLAGTGETGELF
TRBV5-4,TRBJ1-2,.,ASSLGDRGSNYGYT
TRBV6-1,TRBJ2-2,.,ASSQYFANTGELF
TRBV29-1,TRBJ2-7,few,SVEVGAREQY
TRBV9,TRBJ1-5,.,ASSRGSNQPQH
TRBV5-1,TRBJ2-3,.,ASRTLPASTDTQY
TRBV7-9,TRBJ1-1,.,ASSFSGQGHTEAF
TRBV27,TRBJ2-2,.,ASSLYRDRAYGELF
TRBV5-6,TRBJ2-5,once,ASSPQGLGETQY
TRBV5-1,TRBJ2-7,.,ASSSPGQGAEQY
TRBV27,TRBJ2-1,.,ASPPRGAKNEQF
TRBV23-1,TRBJ2-4,.,ASSHWTLSLAKNIQY
TRBV11-3,TRBJ1-1,.,AIRHRGGTEAF
TRBV7-9,TRBJ1-1,.,ASSWGQGNTEAF
TRBV6-5,TRBJ1-6,.,ATRPLGVFEPLH
TRBV6-1,TRBJ2-1,many,ASSDGDRGPYNEQF